This T cell receptor beta chain is from a study of T cell repertoires in cytomegalovirus infection. Study-level background: Public TCR beta signatures provided an indication of both CMV infection and a matching HLA type.

This clonotype has a count of ten or more. The antigen remains undetermined. V shed 3 bases and J 4 bases; nucleotides not matched to a gene: 8. The CDR3 is 17 residues long. The germline V gene has CDR1 KGHDR and CDR2 SFDVKD. TCRdb reprocessed the reads via MiXCR and lists one record per CDR3 protein. Here the sample spans hundreds of thousands of distinct CDR3 sequences, 17% being singletons. General study results and limits: The ex vivo response was dominated by HLA-C-restricted CMV-specific TCR beta clonotypes. The study identified carriers of CMV plus the relevant HLA from cumulative public TCR beta family frequency.

The TCR sequence derives from a human donor in good health (CMV status not recorded). Some clones in this sample may be carry-over from other donors' samples. The J gene is TRBJ2-1, the V gene TRBV24-1, with 10 nucleotides matching TRBD1. Material for sequencing was PBMCs. The CDR3 region is CATSDPPGQGSYNEQFF. CDR3 DNA: TGTGCCACCAGTGATCCTCCGGGACAGGGGTCTTACAATGAGCAGTTCTTC.